This entry lists 6 T cell receptor beta chains sequenced from one sample in a study of T cells expressing NK-cell markers. TCRdb derives one entry per CDR3 protein from the 5' RACE reads, leaving out DNA. This repertoire includes some 150,000 distinct CDR3 sequences. The material sequenced was blood T cells: a sorted CD56 or NKG2C T cell subset, CD4+ or CD8+ T cells, or bulk PBMC T cells (not recorded which). The receptor source for this set is a woman between 45 and 60 years old in good health.

The chain links TRBV7-3 to TRBJ2-1; TCRdb returns TRBD1, unconfirmable since there is no DNA. The CDR3 sequence is 13 residues long. The germline CDR1 and CDR2 sequences are SGHTA and FQGTGA. This chain's CDR3 is CASGTGIYNEQFF. Full variable domain (outside the CDR3, taken from reference TRBV7-3 and TRBJ2-1): GAGVSQTPSNKVTEKGKYVELRCDPISGHTALYWYRQSLGQGPEFLIYFQGTGAADDSGLPNDRFFAVRPEGSVSTLKIQRTERGDSAVYLCASGTGIYNEQFFGPGTRLTVL.

This chain links TRBV5-1 with TRBJ2-5; the D call from TCRdb, TRBD2, cannot be confirmed without DNA. Germline V gene sequence: CDR1 SGHRS, CDR2 YFSETQ. The CDR3 runs 16 residues. The CDR3 spells CASSSLAGGGQETQYF.

The rearrangement links TRBV7-6 to TRBJ2-3; TCRdb gives TRBD2 as the D gene, but with no DNA this cannot be confirmed. CDR1 is SGHVS, CDR2 FNYEAQ, per germline. The CDR3 extends over 18 amino acids. The chain's CDR3 is CASSLAPGLAEDTDTQYF. Looking up the rest from reference TRBV7-6 and TRBJ2-3 gives the full variable domain: GAGVSQSPRYKVTKRGQDVALRCDPISGHVSLYWYRQALGQGPEFLTYFNYEAQQDKSGLPNDRFSAERPEGSISTLTIQRTEQRDSAMYRCASSLAPGLAEDTDTQYFGPGTRLTVL.

V gene TRBV3-1 combines with J gene TRBJ2-4; TCRdb selects TRBD2, and the lack of DNA leaves this call unchecked. The germline V gene has CDR1 LGHDT and CDR2 YNNKEL (reference sequence). This CDR3 is built from 16 residues. CDR3 sequence: CASSSRGGLDKNIQYF.

The chain uses TRBV7-6 and TRBJ2-1; TCRdb outputs TRBD2, but without DNA this stays unchecked. The CDR3 is made up of 15 amino acids. Germline CDR1 reads SGHVS; CDR2 reads FNYEAQ. The CDR3 is CASTDNGGVYNEQFF.

This chain links TRBV5-1 with TRBJ1-1; lacking DNA, the TRBD1 call made by TCRdb goes unchecked. Germline lookup yields CDR1 SGHRS and CDR2 YFSETQ. CDR3 length: 13 residues. CDR3 sequence: CASCRDEGTEAFF. The variable domain in full, with the rest retrieved from reference TRBV5-1 and TRBJ1-1, is KAGVTQTPRYLIKTRGQQVTLSCSPISGHRSVSWYQQTPGQGLQFLFEYFSETQRNKGNFPGRFSGRQFSNSRSEMNVSTLELGDSALYLCASCRDEGTEAFFGQGTRLTVV.